These T cell receptor beta chains were read from a single sample in a study of identifying expanded T cells in peripheral blood. Produced via immunoSEQ multiplex PCR; TCRdb's table is partial and in-frame only. The table shows 83,000 or so clones, with 88% occurring only once. Sequencing used blood. The source is a person between 18 and 75 years old in good health. The CDR3 runs from the conserved cysteine through the conserved F or W. The order of the fields is CDR3 length, D gene, clone size, V gene, J gene, CDR3 DNA, CDR3 protein. A D gene is named only where the DNA matches it firmly. The size of a clone is reported for some rows only, either as once, few or many, or as a class for expanded clones.

14,NA,NA,TRBV6-1,TRBJ2-7,TGTGCCAGCAGTGAAGGAGGGGTCGTTGGCGAGCAGTACTTC,CASSEGGVVGEQYF
16,NA,NA,TRBV14,TRBJ1-2,TGTGCCAGCAGCCCCCCGGTAGGGGTGCGCAACTATGGCTACACCTTC,CASSPPVGVRNYGYTF
17,TRBD1,NA,TRBV4-1,TRBJ2-3,TGCGCCAGCAGCCGCCTTGGGACAGGGAAAAGCACAGATACGCAGTATTTT,CASSRLGTGKSTDTQYF
12,NA,NA,TRBV5-4,TRBJ1-5,TGTGCCAGCAGCTTTCGGGGGCAGCCCCAGCATTTT,CASSFRGQPQHF
11,TRBD1,once,TRBV20-1,TRBJ2-7,TGCAGTGTACAGGGGGCCCACGAGCAGTACTTC,CSVQGAHEQYF
16,NA,medium-sized,TRBV6-6,TRBJ1-5,TGTGCCAGCAGTTACTCTCGGGATAGGGGCAATCAGCCCCAGCATTTT,CASSYSRDRGNQPQHF
15,TRBD1,NA,TRBV30,TRBJ1-5,TGTGCCTGGAGTTTAGGGGGCGACGGCAATCAGCCCCAGCATTTT,CAWSLGGDGNQPQHF
11,NA,NA,TRBV27,TRBJ2-5,TGTGCCAGCCGCCTCGGAGAGACCCAGTACTTC,CASRLGETQYF
17,NA,NA,TRBV9,TRBJ2-6,TGTGCCAGCAGCGCCGGGGATCGCGGCGCCGGGGCCAACGTCCTGACTTTC,CASSAGDRGAGANVLTF
14,NA,NA,TRBV7-6,TRBJ2-2,TGTGCCAGCAGCCAACGGGACATCGAAGGGGAGCTGTTTTTT,CASSQRDIEGELFF
15,TRBD1,NA,TRBV6-1,TRBJ2-3,TGTGCCAGCGGAATCGGGACAGGGGGTGTAGATACGCAGTATTTT,CASGIGTGGVDTQYF
15,NA,NA,TRBV30,TRBJ1-2,TGTGCCTGGAGTGTACGAAAAGGGGCTAACTATGGCTACACCTTC,CAWSVRKGANYGYTF
16,TRBD2,medium-sized,TRBV4-2,TRBJ2-1,TGTGCCAGCAGCCCCGGGACTAGCGGGGGAGCGAATGAGCAGTTCTTC,CASSPGTSGGANEQFF
14,NA,NA,TRBV7-9,TRBJ2-5,TGTGCCAGCAGCCAGACACCGCCGGGGGAGACCCAGTACTTC,CASSQTPPGETQYF
18,TRBD2,NA,TRBV5-1,TRBJ2-2,TGCGCCAGCAGCATTCGACTAGCGGAGCCTGCGAACACCGGGGAGCTGTTTTTT,CASSIRLAEPANTGELFF
17,TRBD1,NA,TRBV19,TRBJ2-4,TGTGCCAGTAGTATAAACCGGGACAGGGCTAATTTAAACATTCAGTACTTC,CASSINRDRANLNIQYF
12,NA,NA,TRBV29-1,TRBJ1-2,TGCAGCGTTGACTCCGGGGGACGCGACTACACCTTC,CSVDSGGRDYTF
18,TRBD2,NA,TRBV10-3,TRBJ2-6,TGTGCCATCAGCCTACTAGCGGGGACCCCCTCTGGGGCCAACGTCCTGACTTTC,CAISLLAGTPSGANVLTF
11,NA,NA,TRBV7-6,TRBJ1-5,TGTGCCAGCAGCTTAGGGCAGCCCCAGCATTTT,CASSLGQPQHF
14,NA,NA,TRBV10-3,TRBJ2-2,TGTGCCATCAAGACAGGTTCGAACACCGGGGAGCTGTTTTTT,CAIKTGSNTGELFF
14,NA,NA,TRBV15,TRBJ2-2,TGTGCCACCAGCAGAGATTGGGCAGCCGGGGAGCTGTTTTTT,CATSRDWAAGELFF
16,NA,NA,TRBV6-5,TRBJ2-6,TGTGCCAGCAGTTACTCAGCACAGTCTGGGGCCAACGTCCTGACTTTC,CASSYSAQSGANVLTF
15,TRBD1,once,TRBV7-9,TRBJ1-4,TGTGCCAGCAGCTCCCGACAGGGGATCGATGAAAAACTGTTTTTT,CASSSRQGIDEKLFF
11,NA,NA,TRBV19,TRBJ2-7,TGTGCCAGTACACATAGAGGCGAGCAGTACTTC,CASTHRGEQYF
14,NA,NA,TRBV5-1,TRBJ1-6,TGCGCCAGCAGCGGCGGGGCAGTGAGGTCACCCCTCCACTTT,CASSGGAVRSPLHF
15,TRBD1,NA,TRBV19,TRBJ2-2,TGTGCCAGTAGCCCAACAGGGGCAAACACCGGGGAGCTGTTTTTT,CASSPTGANTGELFF
16,TRBD1,NA,TRBV4-2,TRBJ2-1,TGTGCCAGCAGCCACGTACTCGGACAGGGTTACAATGAGCAGTTCTTC,CASSHVLGQGYNEQFF
15,TRBD1,NA,TRBV6-5,TRBJ2-2,TGTGCCAGCAGTTACGTACAGGGGTACACCGGGGAGCTGTTTTTT,CASSYVQGYTGELFF
16,TRBD2,medium-sized,TRBV27,TRBJ2-5,TGTGCCAGCAGCCCGGGACTAGCGGGGGGTCAGGAGACCCAGTACTTC,CASSPGLAGGQETQYF
13,NA,NA,TRBV25-1,TRBJ2-7,TGTGCCACGGCCAGGACAGCCGTACGAGAGCAGTACTTC,CATARTAVREQYF
13,NA,few,TRBV6-4,TRBJ2-2,TGTGCCAGCAGTGACTCGACTACCGGGGAGCTGTTTTTT,CASSDSTTGELFF
13,NA,NA,TRBV7-8,TRBJ2-7,TGTGCCAGCAGCTTAGAGGGCCCCCGAGGGCAGTACTTC,CASSLEGPRGQYF
13,NA,NA,TRBV9,TRBJ1-1,TGTGCCAGCAGCGTAGCGGGACGTGAGGCAGCTTTCTTT,CASSVAGREAAFF
13,NA,NA,TRBV19,TRBJ1-1,TGTGCCAGTAGTATAGCTGCGAACACTGAAGCTTTCTTT,CASSIAANTEAFF
15,NA,NA,TRBV5-6,TRBJ1-1,TGTGCCAGCAGCTTGTTGGTTGAAGGGAACACTGAAGCTTTCTTT,CASSLLVEGNTEAFF
12,NA,NA,TRBV4-1,TRBJ2-1,TGCGCCAGCAGCCAATCCAGGGATGAGCAGTTCTTC,CASSQSRDEQFF
17,TRBD2,NA,TRBV5-6,TRBJ2-3,TGTGCCAGCAGCTCCGTCACTAGCGGGAAGAGCACAGATACGCAGTATTTT,CASSSVTSGKSTDTQYF
18,TRBD1,NA,TRBV7-9,TRBJ2-3,TGTGCCAGCAGTCACAATCGAGGACAGGGGGCTTATACAGATACGCAGTATTTT,CASSHNRGQGAYTDTQYF
15,NA,NA,TRBV11-2,TRBJ1-3,TGTGCCAGCAACTATATTCAGGGTTCTGGAAACACCATATATTTT,CASNYIQGSGNTIYF
14,TRBD1,few,TRBV6-4,TRBJ2-2,TGTGCCAGCAACCCGGGACAGGGGGCCGGGGAGCTGTTTTTT,CASNPGQGAGELFF